This TCR beta chain was captured by sequencing in a study of blood T cells in healthy people across ages. This CDR3 is built from 14 residues. Germline CDR1 SGDLS, CDR2 YYNGEE. Trimming cost V 0 bases and J 2 bases, with 8 bases left between them. This clonotype was counted at least ten times. Combining a sample-barcoded 5' primer with a J-beta primer mix, a second PCR ran for roughly 7 to 12 cycles. TCRdb fed the 5' RACE reads into MiXCR, producing one record per CDR3 protein. This table has 600,000 to 850,000 distinct CDR3 sequences, approximately 39% appearing once. Sequenced material: blood. The rearrangement links TRBV9 to TRBJ2-5; D possibly corresponds to TRBD1 (5 bases). The source of this sequence is a woman in her fifties or sixties in good health. CDR3 in amino acids: CASSVGTTQETQYF. The CDR3 DNA reads as TGTGCCAGCAGCGTAGGGACAACTCAAGAGACCCAGTACTTC. The whole variable domain, filled in from reference TRBV9 and TRBJ2-5, reads DSGVTQTPKHLITATGQRVTLRCSPRSGDLSVYWYQQSLDQGLQFLIQYYNGEERAKGNILERFSAQQFPDLHSELNLSSLELGDSALYFCASSVGTTQETQYFGPGTRLLVL.